A selection of T cell receptor beta chains follows, all from one sample in a study of CD8 T cells in ankylosing spondylitis. Via MiXCR, TCRdb re-called the 5' RACE reads, giving one row per CDR3 protein. The sample yields around 390,000 distinct CDR3 sequences, about a fifth seen once. Material for sequencing was blood, either unsorted or a sorted T cell fraction (not recorded which). These receptors were taken from a male donor with ankylosing spondylitis. The CDR3 runs from the conserved cysteine through the conserved F or W. A D gene is named only where the DNA matches it firmly. Clone size appears in some rows only: once, few, many, or a class for an expanded clone.

-	TRBV29-1	TRBJ1-5	-	TGCAGCGTGAAAAGGGGAAGCAATCAGCCCCAGCATTTT	CSVKRGSNQPQHF
-	TRBV6-2/TRBV6-3	TRBJ2-3	-	TGTGCCAGCAGCGCTCTCGGAATCCGGAATACGCAGTATTTT	CASSALGIRNTQYF
few	TRBV20-1	TRBJ2-5	TRBD1	TGCAGTGCTAGCCGGACAGGGCGGCAAGAGACCCAGTACTTC	CSASRTGRQETQYF
-	TRBV12-3/TRBV12-4	TRBJ1-2	-	TGTGCCAGCAGCAGGGATTACTATGGCTACACCTTC	CASSRDYYGYTF
few	TRBV3-1	TRBJ2-4	-	TGTGCCAGCAGCCAGGACCACGGCCTGCCTAAAAACATTCAGTACTTC	CASSQDHGLPKNIQYF
-	TRBV28	TRBJ2-7	-	TGTGCCAGCAGTTCCGCCTACTACGAGCAGTACTTC	CASSSAYYEQYF
-	TRBV4-3	TRBJ2-1	TRBD2	TGCGCCAGCAGCCAAGCTCCTAGCGGGATGCGAAATGAGCAGTTCTTC	CASSQAPSGMRNEQFF
-	TRBV12-3/TRBV12-4	TRBJ2-4	-	TGTGCCAGCAGTTTACCCCGGGGGCCTCAGTACTTC	CASSLPRGPQYF
-	TRBV7-2	TRBJ2-7	TRBD1	TGTGCCAGCAGCTTAGTGGGACAGGGGATTGAGCAGTACTTC	CASSLVGQGIEQYF
many	TRBV5-1	TRBJ2-7	-	TGCGCCAGCAGCTCAATCTCTAGCGCGTCCTCCTACGAGCAGTACTTC	CASSSISSASSYEQYF
few	TRBV18	TRBJ2-1	TRBD2	TGTGCCAGCTCACTGTTGCCCGGGACTAGCGGGAGTCTCCCCTACAATGAGCAGTTCTTC	CASSLLPGTSGSLPYNEQFF
few	TRBV5-8	TRBJ2-1	-	TGTGCCAGCAGCTTCTCACAGGGATCTTACAATGAGCAGTTCTTC	CASSFSQGSYNEQFF
few	TRBV7-9	TRBJ1-2	TRBD1	TGTGCCAGCAGCCTACAGGGGGGGTATGGCTACACCTTC	CASSLQGGYGYTF
few	TRBV7-2	TRBJ2-7	TRBD2	TGTGCCAGCAGCTTAACGGCGGGAGCAATATACGAGCAGTACTTC	CASSLTAGAIYEQYF
many	TRBV5-1	TRBJ2-7	TRBD2	TGCGCCAGCAGCTTGGGCGGGAGAAGGTCCTACGAGCAGTACTTC	CASSLGGRRSYEQYF
many	TRBV12-3/TRBV12-4	TRBJ2-7	TRBD1	TGTGCCAGCAGTTTAGCAGGACAGGGGTCCGAGCAGTACTTC	CASSLAGQGSEQYF
-	TRBV28	TRBJ2-1	TRBD2	TGTGCCAGCAGTTTAATCGGCGGCGGGAGGCCTGTTCTCAATGAGCAGTTCTTC	CASSLIGGGRPVLNEQFF
-	TRBV12-3/TRBV12-4	TRBJ2-4	TRBD1	TGTGCCAGCAATCCAACAGGGGGAAAAAACATTCAGTACTTC	CASNPTGGKNIQYF
-	TRBV20-1	TRBJ1-2	-	TGCAGTGCTCCTCCCGATTTAAACTATGGCTACACCTTC	CSAPPDLNYGYTF
-	TRBV7-2	TRBJ1-6	-	TGTGCCAGCAGCTTAAAGGTTTCACCCCTCCACTTT	CASSLKVSPLHF
-	TRBV2	TRBJ2-5	TRBD1	TGTGCCAGCAGTCCCCGGGACAGGGGGGAACAAGAGACCCAGTACTTC	CASSPRDRGEQETQYF
-	TRBV3-1	TRBJ1-3	-	TGTGCCAGCAGCCAAGTGCGACTTGGAAACACCATATATTTT	CASSQVRLGNTIYF
-	TRBV12-3/TRBV12-4	TRBJ1-1	-	TGTGACAGCAGCCCCACAAGCTTGAACACTGAAGCTTTCTTT	CDSSPTSLNTEAFF
few	TRBV12-3/TRBV12-4	TRBJ2-3	-	TGTGCCAGCAGTTTTCCCCAGCCATCAGGGTATGAAACGCAGTATTTT	CASSFPQPSGYETQYF